The rows below give T cell receptor beta chains drawn from one sample of a study of OX40 agonist ivuxolimab in advanced cancers. The data were produced by immunoSEQ multiplex PCR, yet TCRdb's version contains in-frame clones alone and is incomplete. This table holds about 33,000 clones, approximately 84% found once. The material was CD4+ or CD8+ T cells sorted from blood, obtained in a trial of the OX40 agonist ivuxolimab. The source is an adult with an advanced solid tumor such as melanoma, head and neck, liver or kidney cancer. Each CDR3 is given with its conserved first and last residue. A D gene is named only where the DNA matches it firmly. Clone size is shown for a subset of rows, as once, few, many or a class of expanded clone.

j_gene: TRBJ1-2
len: 14
abundance: NA
d_gene: NA
v_gene: TRBV6-1
CDR3aa: CASSELGSGYGYTF
CDR3nt: TGTGCCAGCAGTGAGTTGGGGAGCGGCTATGGCTACACCTTC

j_gene: TRBJ2-5
len: 16
abundance: few
d_gene: TRBD2
v_gene: TRBV9
CDR3aa: CASSSFSGGGPETQYF
CDR3nt: TGTGCCAGCAGCTCGTTTTCGGGCGGGGGGCCAGAGACCCAGTACTTC

j_gene: TRBJ2-5
len: 14
abundance: NA
d_gene: NA
v_gene: TRBV4-3
CDR3aa: CASSQDRGYPTQYF
CDR3nt: TGCGCCAGCAGCCAAGATCGTGGCTATCCGACCCAGTACTTC

j_gene: TRBJ2-5
len: 16
abundance: NA
d_gene: TRBD2
v_gene: TRBV9
CDR3aa: CASSTPSGGPAETQYF
CDR3nt: TGTGCCAGCAGCACGCCGAGCGGGGGGCCAGCGGAGACCCAGTACTTC

j_gene: TRBJ2-1
len: 16
abundance: NA
d_gene: NA
v_gene: TRBV30
CDR3aa: CAWTGSEGFSYNKQFF
CDR3nt: TGTGCCTGGACAGGGTCGGAGGGCTTCTCCTACAATAAGCAGTTCTTC

j_gene: TRBJ2-7
len: 16
abundance: medium-sized
d_gene: TRBD1
v_gene: TRBV4-3
CDR3aa: CASSQGPGGSSYEQYF
CDR3nt: TGCGCCAGCAGCCAAGGCCCAGGGGGATCGTCCTACGAGCAGTACTTC

j_gene: TRBJ1-1
len: 13
abundance: NA
d_gene: NA
v_gene: TRBV19
CDR3aa: CASSMAGPTEAFF
CDR3nt: TGTGCCAGTAGTATGGCAGGGCCCACTGAAGCTTTCTTT

j_gene: TRBJ2-1
len: 18
abundance: NA
d_gene: TRBD2
v_gene: TRBV9
CDR3aa: CASSVDPVGGSPHNEQFF
CDR3nt: TGTGCCAGCAGCGTAGATCCGGTTGGCGGGAGCCCCCACAATGAGCAGTTCTTC

j_gene: TRBJ2-3
len: 14
abundance: NA
d_gene: TRBD2
v_gene: TRBV30
CDR3aa: CAWNGRRSTDTQYF
CDR3nt: TGTGCCTGGAACGGGAGGAGATCCACAGATACGCAGTATTTT

j_gene: TRBJ2-1
len: 17
abundance: NA
d_gene: TRBD2
v_gene: TRBV4-2
CDR3aa: CASSQDWAGGPYNEQFF
CDR3nt: TGTGCCAGCAGCCAAGATTGGGCGGGAGGCCCCTACAATGAGCAGTTCTTC

j_gene: TRBJ2-1
len: 15
abundance: NA
d_gene: NA
v_gene: TRBV13
CDR3aa: CASSLGAGEANEQFF
CDR3nt: TGTGCCAGCAGCTTAGGCGCAGGGGAGGCTAATGAGCAGTTCTTC

j_gene: TRBJ1-2
len: 13
abundance: NA
d_gene: NA
v_gene: TRBV7-8
CDR3aa: CASSLEANYGYTF
CDR3nt: TGTGCCAGCAGTCTTGAGGCCAACTATGGCTACACCTTC

j_gene: TRBJ2-7
len: 14
abundance: NA
d_gene: NA
v_gene: TRBV27
CDR3aa: CASSLLPGWHEQYF
CDR3nt: TGTGCCAGCAGTTTACTCCCCGGGTGGCACGAGCAGTACTTC

j_gene: TRBJ1-1
len: 14
abundance: NA
d_gene: NA
v_gene: TRBV27
CDR3aa: CASSLTGLNTEAFF
CDR3nt: TGTGCCAGCAGTTTAACAGGGCTGAACACTGAAGCTTTCTTT

j_gene: TRBJ2-7
len: 15
abundance: NA
d_gene: NA
v_gene: TRBV7-6
CDR3aa: CASSPPDLGIYEQYF
CDR3nt: TGTGCCAGCAGCCCGCCGGACCTGGGGATCTACGAGCAGTACTTC

j_gene: TRBJ2-1
len: 14
abundance: NA
d_gene: NA
v_gene: TRBV28
CDR3aa: CASSPNRDKGEQFF
CDR3nt: TGTGCCAGCAGTCCGAACAGGGATAAGGGTGAGCAGTTCTTC

j_gene: TRBJ2-1
len: 14
abundance: NA
d_gene: TRBD2
v_gene: TRBV29-1
CDR3aa: CSVARTSGSNEQFF
CDR3nt: TGCAGCGTTGCGAGGACTAGCGGGTCCAATGAGCAGTTCTTC

j_gene: TRBJ2-1
len: 14
abundance: NA
d_gene: TRBD2
v_gene: TRBV6-6
CDR3aa: CASTGLAPYNEQFF
CDR3nt: TGTGCCAGCACTGGACTAGCACCCTACAATGAGCAGTTCTTC

j_gene: TRBJ2-5
len: 12
abundance: NA
d_gene: NA
v_gene: TRBV10-1
CDR3aa: CASSEGAETQYF
CDR3nt: TGCGCCAGCAGTGAGGGGGCGGAGACCCAGTACTTC

j_gene: TRBJ1-6
len: 15
abundance: once
d_gene: NA
v_gene: TRBV4-3
CDR3aa: CASSQDGGMGSPLHF
CDR3nt: TGCGCCAGCAGCCAAGATGGTGGCATGGGGTCACCCCTCCACTTT

j_gene: TRBJ1-2
len: 14
abundance: NA
d_gene: NA
v_gene: TRBV4-3
CDR3aa: CASSQVGGDYGYTF
CDR3nt: TGCGCCAGCAGCCAAGTCGGGGGAGACTATGGCTACACCTTC

j_gene: TRBJ2-7
len: 16
abundance: NA
d_gene: NA
v_gene: TRBV28
CDR3aa: CASSLLRGGQIHEQYF
CDR3nt: TGTGCCAGCAGTTTATTAAGAGGGGGACAAATCCACGAGCAGTACTTC

j_gene: TRBJ1-2
len: 13
abundance: NA
d_gene: TRBD1
v_gene: TRBV29-1
CDR3aa: CSAGGQGAYGYTF
CDR3nt: TGCAGCGCCGGCGGACAGGGGGCTTATGGCTACACCTTC

j_gene: TRBJ2-3
len: 13
abundance: NA
d_gene: NA
v_gene: TRBV27
CDR3aa: CASSLADTDTQYF
CDR3nt: TGTGCCAGCAGTTTGGCAGACACAGATACGCAGTATTTT

j_gene: TRBJ2-7
len: 16
abundance: NA
d_gene: TRBD1
v_gene: TRBV7-2
CDR3aa: CASSLVSTGTAYEQYF
CDR3nt: TGTGCCAGCAGCTTAGTTTCAACCGGGACAGCCTACGAGCAGTACTTC

j_gene: TRBJ1-1
len: 16
abundance: NA
d_gene: NA
v_gene: TRBV28
CDR3aa: CASSLRVRGKGTEAFF
CDR3nt: TGTGCCAGCAGTTTAAGGGTTCGGGGTAAGGGGACTGAAGCTTTCTTT

j_gene: TRBJ2-1
len: 15
abundance: NA
d_gene: TRBD2
v_gene: TRBV15
CDR3aa: CATSRPGLENNEQFF
CDR3nt: TGTGCCACCAGCCGCCCGGGACTAGAGAACAATGAGCAGTTCTTC

j_gene: TRBJ2-3
len: 12
abundance: once
d_gene: NA
v_gene: TRBV11-2
CDR3aa: CASSLTPDTQYF
CDR3nt: TGTGCCAGCAGCTTAACCCCAGATACGCAGTATTTT

j_gene: TRBJ2-5
len: 14
abundance: NA
d_gene: TRBD1
v_gene: TRBV5-1
CDR3aa: CASSLGTGGETQYF
CDR3nt: TGCGCCAGCAGCCTTGGGACAGGGGGCGAGACCCAGTACTTC

j_gene: TRBJ2-3
len: 16
abundance: NA
d_gene: NA
v_gene: TRBV10-3
CDR3aa: CAISESVGSYTDTQYF
CDR3nt: TGTGCCATCAGTGAGTCAGTTGGGTCTTACACAGATACGCAGTATTTT

j_gene: TRBJ2-2
len: 13
abundance: NA
d_gene: TRBD2
v_gene: TRBV9
CDR3aa: CASSGGGIGELFF
CDR3nt: TGTGCCAGCAGCGGCGGGGGGATCGGGGAGCTGTTTTTT

j_gene: TRBJ2-7
len: 15
abundance: NA
d_gene: TRBD1
v_gene: TRBV27
CDR3aa: CASSLGTGESYEQYF
CDR3nt: TGTGCCAGCAGTTTGGGGACAGGTGAATCCTACGAGCAGTACTTC

j_gene: TRBJ2-7
len: 15
abundance: NA
d_gene: TRBD2
v_gene: TRBV19
CDR3aa: CASTPGLAGVDEQYF
CDR3nt: TGTGCCAGTACTCCGGGACTAGCGGGAGTGGACGAGCAGTACTTC

j_gene: TRBJ2-5
len: 14
abundance: few
d_gene: TRBD1
v_gene: TRBV6-5
CDR3aa: CASSLQGFGETQYF
CDR3nt: TGTGCCAGCAGTTTACAGGGGTTCGGGGAGACCCAGTACTTC

j_gene: TRBJ1-3
len: 17
abundance: NA
d_gene: NA
v_gene: TRBV7-8
CDR3aa: CASSLGRTANTGNTIYF
CDR3nt: TGTGCCAGCAGCTTAGGTCGGACGGCGAACACCGGAAACACCATATATTTT

j_gene: TRBJ1-1
len: 16
abundance: NA
d_gene: TRBD1
v_gene: TRBV5-6
CDR3aa: CASSFGTGGGNTEAFF
CDR3nt: TGTGCCAGCAGCTTCGGGACAGGGGGAGGGAACACTGAAGCTTTCTTT

j_gene: TRBJ2-1
len: 16
abundance: few
d_gene: TRBD2
v_gene: TRBV6-6
CDR3aa: CASILPGTSDNNEQFF
CDR3nt: TGTGCCAGCATCCTACCCGGGACTAGCGATAACAATGAGCAGTTCTTC

j_gene: TRBJ2-1
len: 12
abundance: once
d_gene: NA
v_gene: TRBV6-5
CDR3aa: CASSYNRDLQFF
CDR3nt: TGTGCCAGCAGTTATAACCGGGACTTGCAGTTCTTC

j_gene: TRBJ1-1
len: 13
abundance: once
d_gene: NA
v_gene: TRBV5-5
CDR3aa: CASRDRLNTEAFF
CDR3nt: TGTGCCAGTCGGGACCGTCTGAACACTGAAGCTTTCTTT

j_gene: TRBJ2-7
len: 14
abundance: NA
d_gene: NA
v_gene: TRBV7-9
CDR3aa: CASSLGWGSYEQYF
CDR3nt: TGTGCCAGCAGCTTAGGTTGGGGGTCCTACGAGCAGTACTTC

j_gene: TRBJ2-7
len: 14
abundance: NA
d_gene: NA
v_gene: TRBV2
CDR3aa: CASSDSGTSYEQYF
CDR3nt: TGTGCCAGCAGTGACTCCGGGACAAGTTACGAGCAGTACTTC

j_gene: TRBJ2-3
len: 14
abundance: NA
d_gene: NA
v_gene: TRBV29-1
CDR3aa: CSVEALPSRGTQYF
CDR3nt: TGCAGCGTTGAAGCGCTACCCTCCCGGGGTACGCAGTATTTT

j_gene: TRBJ1-1
len: 14
abundance: NA
d_gene: NA
v_gene: TRBV5-6
CDR3aa: CASSLGWGDTEAFF
CDR3nt: TGTGCCAGCAGCTTGGGGTGGGGTGACACTGAAGCTTTCTTT

j_gene: TRBJ2-7
len: 14
abundance: NA
d_gene: TRBD1
v_gene: TRBV19
CDR3aa: CASSVGQGGYEQYF
CDR3nt: TGTGCCAGTAGTGTCGGACAGGGCGGTTACGAGCAGTACTTC

j_gene: TRBJ1-6
len: 19
abundance: NA
d_gene: NA
v_gene: TRBV6-1
CDR3aa: CASSEMTIFQTSYNSPLHF
CDR3nt: TGTGCCAGCAGTGAAATGACAATCTTCCAAACATCCTATAATTCACCCCTCCACTTT

j_gene: TRBJ2-3
len: 13
abundance: NA
d_gene: NA
v_gene: TRBV2
CDR3aa: CAVESAFANTQYF
CDR3nt: TGTGCCGTCGAGTCGGCGTTCGCTAATACGCAGTATTTT

j_gene: TRBJ2-5
len: 15
abundance: NA
d_gene: TRBD1
v_gene: TRBV7-2
CDR3aa: CASRVSGTGEETQYF
CDR3nt: TGTGCCAGCAGGGTGTCCGGGACAGGGGAAGAGACCCAGTACTTC

j_gene: TRBJ2-3
len: 18
abundance: few
d_gene: TRBD2
v_gene: TRBV6-4
CDR3aa: CASSDSSVASGSTDTQYF
CDR3nt: TGTGCCAGCAGTGACTCGAGTGTGGCTAGCGGTAGCACAGATACGCAGTATTTT

j_gene: TRBJ2-5
len: 13
abundance: NA
d_gene: TRBD1
v_gene: TRBV6-5
CDR3aa: CASRTGGSETQYF
CDR3nt: TGTGCCAGCAGAACAGGGGGCTCGGAGACCCAGTACTTC

j_gene: TRBJ1-2
len: 8
abundance: NA
d_gene: NA
v_gene: TRBV7-8
CDR3aa: CASSPDSF
CDR3nt: TGTGCCAGCAGCCCGGACAGCTTC

j_gene: TRBJ2-7
len: 13
abundance: NA
d_gene: NA
v_gene: TRBV9
CDR3aa: CASSAGQSYEQYF
CDR3nt: TGTGCCAGCAGCGCAGGACAGTCCTACGAGCAGTACTTC

j_gene: TRBJ1-2
len: 14
abundance: NA
d_gene: NA
v_gene: TRBV5-1
CDR3aa: CASSLSGYDYGYTF
CDR3nt: TGCGCCAGCAGCTTGTCAGGGTACGACTATGGCTACACCTTC

j_gene: TRBJ2-7
len: 10
abundance: once
d_gene: NA
v_gene: TRBV2
CDR3aa: CASRVYEQYF
CDR3nt: TGTGCCAGCAGAGTCTACGAGCAGTACTTC

j_gene: TRBJ2-7
len: 11
abundance: NA
d_gene: TRBD2
v_gene: TRBV7-6
CDR3aa: CASGGAYEQYF
CDR3nt: TGTGCCAGCGGGGGGGCCTACGAGCAGTACTTC

j_gene: TRBJ2-2
len: 17
abundance: NA
d_gene: TRBD1
v_gene: TRBV9
CDR3aa: CASSVAAGQANTGELFF
CDR3nt: TGTGCCAGCAGCGTAGCCGCAGGACAGGCGAACACCGGGGAGCTGTTTTTT